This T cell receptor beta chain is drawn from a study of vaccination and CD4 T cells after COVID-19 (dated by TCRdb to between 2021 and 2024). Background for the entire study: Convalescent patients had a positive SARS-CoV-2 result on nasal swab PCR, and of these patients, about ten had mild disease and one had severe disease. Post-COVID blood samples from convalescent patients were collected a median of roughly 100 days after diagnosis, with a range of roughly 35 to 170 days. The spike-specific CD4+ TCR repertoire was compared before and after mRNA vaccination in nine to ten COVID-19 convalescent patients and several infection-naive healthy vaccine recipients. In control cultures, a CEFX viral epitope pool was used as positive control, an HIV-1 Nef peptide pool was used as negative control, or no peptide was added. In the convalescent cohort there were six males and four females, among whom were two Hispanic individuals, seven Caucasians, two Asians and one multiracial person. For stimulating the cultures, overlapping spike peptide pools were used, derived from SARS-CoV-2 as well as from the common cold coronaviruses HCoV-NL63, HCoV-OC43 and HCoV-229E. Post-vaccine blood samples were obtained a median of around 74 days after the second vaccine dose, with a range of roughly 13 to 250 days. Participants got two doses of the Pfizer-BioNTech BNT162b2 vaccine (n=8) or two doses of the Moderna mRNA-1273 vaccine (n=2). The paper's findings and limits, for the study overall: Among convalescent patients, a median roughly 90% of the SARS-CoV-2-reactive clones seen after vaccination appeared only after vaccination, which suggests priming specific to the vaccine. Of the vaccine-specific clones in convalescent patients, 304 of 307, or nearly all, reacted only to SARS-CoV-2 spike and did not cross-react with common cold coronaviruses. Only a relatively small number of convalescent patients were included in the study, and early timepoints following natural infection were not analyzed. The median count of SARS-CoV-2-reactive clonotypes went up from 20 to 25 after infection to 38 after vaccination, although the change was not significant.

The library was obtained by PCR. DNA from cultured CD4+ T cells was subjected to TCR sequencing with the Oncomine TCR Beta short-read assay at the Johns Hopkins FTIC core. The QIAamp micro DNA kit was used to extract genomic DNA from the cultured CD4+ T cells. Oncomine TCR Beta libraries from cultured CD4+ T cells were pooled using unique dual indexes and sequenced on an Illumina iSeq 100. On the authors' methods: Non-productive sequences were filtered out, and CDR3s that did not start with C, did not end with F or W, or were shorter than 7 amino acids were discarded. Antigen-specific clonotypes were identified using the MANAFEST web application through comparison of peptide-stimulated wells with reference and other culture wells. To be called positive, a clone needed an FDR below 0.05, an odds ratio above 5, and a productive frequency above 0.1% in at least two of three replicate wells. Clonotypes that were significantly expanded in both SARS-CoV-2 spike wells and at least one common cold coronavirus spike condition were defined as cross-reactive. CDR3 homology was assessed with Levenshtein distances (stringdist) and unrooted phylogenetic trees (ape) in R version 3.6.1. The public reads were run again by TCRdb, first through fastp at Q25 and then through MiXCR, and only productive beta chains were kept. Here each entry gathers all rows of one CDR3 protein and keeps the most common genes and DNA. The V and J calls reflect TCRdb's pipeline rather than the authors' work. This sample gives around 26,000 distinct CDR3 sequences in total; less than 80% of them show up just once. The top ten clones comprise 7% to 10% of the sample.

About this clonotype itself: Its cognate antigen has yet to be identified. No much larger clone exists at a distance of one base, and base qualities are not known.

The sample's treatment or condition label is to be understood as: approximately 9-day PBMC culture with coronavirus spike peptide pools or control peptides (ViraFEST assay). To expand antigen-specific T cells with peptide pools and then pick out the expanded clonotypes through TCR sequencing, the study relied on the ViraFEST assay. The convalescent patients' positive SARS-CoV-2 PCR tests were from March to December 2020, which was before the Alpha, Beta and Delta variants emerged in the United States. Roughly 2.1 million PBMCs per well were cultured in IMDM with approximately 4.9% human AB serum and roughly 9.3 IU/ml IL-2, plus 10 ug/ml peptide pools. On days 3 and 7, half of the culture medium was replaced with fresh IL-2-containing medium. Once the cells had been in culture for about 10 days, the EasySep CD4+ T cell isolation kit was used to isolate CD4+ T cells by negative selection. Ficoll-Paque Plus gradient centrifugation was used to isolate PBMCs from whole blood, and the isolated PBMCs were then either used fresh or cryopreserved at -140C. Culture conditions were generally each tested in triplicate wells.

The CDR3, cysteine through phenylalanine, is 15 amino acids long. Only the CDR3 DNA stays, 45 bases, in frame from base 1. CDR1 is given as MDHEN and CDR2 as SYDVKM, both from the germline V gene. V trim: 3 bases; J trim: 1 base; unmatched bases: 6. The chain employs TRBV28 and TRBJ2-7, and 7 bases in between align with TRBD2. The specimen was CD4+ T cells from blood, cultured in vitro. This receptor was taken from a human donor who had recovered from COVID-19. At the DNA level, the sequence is TGTGCCAGCAGTTTGGCTAGCGGCGATTCCTACGAGCAGTACTTC. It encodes CASSLASGDSYEQYF.